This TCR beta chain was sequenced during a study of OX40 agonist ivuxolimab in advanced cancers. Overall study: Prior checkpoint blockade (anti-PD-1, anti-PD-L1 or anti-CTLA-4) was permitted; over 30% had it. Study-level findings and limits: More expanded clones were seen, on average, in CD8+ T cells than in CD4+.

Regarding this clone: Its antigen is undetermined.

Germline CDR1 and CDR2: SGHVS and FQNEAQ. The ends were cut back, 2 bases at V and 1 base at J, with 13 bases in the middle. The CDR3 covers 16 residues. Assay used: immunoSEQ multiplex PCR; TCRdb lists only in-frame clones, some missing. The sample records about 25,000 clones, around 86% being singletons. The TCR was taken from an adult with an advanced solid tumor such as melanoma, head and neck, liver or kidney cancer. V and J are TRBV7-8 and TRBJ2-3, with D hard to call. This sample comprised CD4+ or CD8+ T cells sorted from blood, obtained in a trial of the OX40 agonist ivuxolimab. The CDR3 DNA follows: TGTGCCAGCAGCTTACTCGGCCCCCGGGGCACAGATACGCAGTATTTT. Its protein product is CASSLLGPRGTDTQYF.